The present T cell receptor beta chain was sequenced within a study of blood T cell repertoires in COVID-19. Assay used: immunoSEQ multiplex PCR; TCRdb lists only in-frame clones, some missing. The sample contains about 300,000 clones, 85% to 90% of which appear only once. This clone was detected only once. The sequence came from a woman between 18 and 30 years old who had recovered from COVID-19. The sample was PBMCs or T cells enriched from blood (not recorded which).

CDR3: CASSSSPGSNQPQHF. Written as DNA, the CDR3 is TGTGCCAGCAGTTCCTCCCCAGGTTCGAATCAGCCCCAGCATTTT. This sequence joins TRBV6-5 and TRBJ1-5; D gene ambiguous. CDR1 and CDR2 from the germline V gene are MNHEY and SVGAGI. The length of the CDR3 is 15 residues. V gave up 4 bases and J gave up 4 bases, with 14 bases separating them.